Below are 8 T cell receptor beta chains sequenced from a single sample in a study of beta chain features in type 1 diabetes. Of the isolated RNA, all was reverse transcribed, and so the sequenced material was expressed TCRB transcripts. Only in-frame clones appear in the TCRdb table, and some are missing; sequencing was by immunoSEQ multiplex PCR. The sample lists about 360,000 clones, approximately 12% occurring once. Sequences were obtained from naive CD4+ T cells from blood. Every receptor here comes from a young man in good health.

This clone has only a few counts. The rearrangement joins TRBV9 to TRBJ2-7; 13 bases agree with TRBD2. Germline V gene sequence: CDR1 SGDLS, CDR2 YYNGEE. With 2 bases clipped from V and 6 bases from J, the junction kept 2 bases outside the gene matches. The CDR3 spans 14 residues. In DNA form, the CDR3 reads TGTGCCAGCAGCGTCGGACTAGCGGGAGCCGAGCAGTACTTC. Its protein product is CASSVGLAGAEQYF.

The rearrangement links TRBV9 to TRBJ1-1; 7 positions match TRBD1. The CDR3 has 15 residues. Germline V gene data show CDR1 as SGDLS and CDR2 as YYNGEE. The junction had 8 bases not matched to a gene; V was cut back by 0 bases and J by 6 bases. The chain's CDR3 is CASSVGTGPDAEAFF. The CDR3 DNA sequence: TGTGCCAGCAGCGTAGGGACAGGACCTGATGCTGAAGCTTTCTTT.

The chain is built from TRBV6-5 and TRBJ2-5; D not certain. Germline assignment: CDR1 MNHEY and CDR2 SVGAGI. Trimming removed 6 bases at V and 4 bases at J, with 18 bases between. This CDR3 spans 15 amino acids. Here the CDR3 reads CASRLTGSSRETQYF. The CDR3 DNA follows: TGTGCCAGCAGGCTAACCGGGTCCTCACGAGAGACCCAGTACTTC.

There are a few counts of this clone. The V and J genes are TRBV5-4 and TRBJ2-7; possibly TRBD1 for D (6 bases). Between the trimmed V and J ends, which lost 2 bases and 4 bases, there was a span of 19 bases. Germline V gene lookup returns CDR1 SGHNT and CDR2 YYREEE (reference sequence). This CDR3 has 16 amino acids. The CDR3 loop is CASSLGVQGNGYEQYF. The DNA of the CDR3 is TGTGCCAGCAGCTTAGGTGTACAGGGTAATGGGTACGAGCAGTACTTC.

The rearrangement uses TRBV9 and TRBJ2-5; 7 nucleotides match TRBD2. The junction had 10 bases not matched to a gene; V was cut back by 3 bases and J by 5 bases. The CDR3 has 15 amino acids. Germline V gene sequence: CDR1 SGDLS, CDR2 YYNGEE. This chain's CDR3 is CASSAEGREWETQYF. CDR3 nucleotide sequence: TGTGCCAGCAGCGCGGAGGGGAGGGAATGGGAGACCCAGTACTTC.

This sequence joins TRBV6-1 and TRBJ1-2; perhaps TRBD1 as D (5 bases). V was trimmed by 8 bases and J by 3 bases, leaving 10 bases between them. The CDR3 is 12 residues long. The germline V gene has CDR1 MNHNS and CDR2 SASEGT. The CDR3 DNA is TGTGCCAGCGGCCAGGGTCACTATGGCTACACCTTC. Its protein is CASGQGHYGYTF.

The chain carries TRBV19 and TRBJ2-3; TRBD2 matches at 8 bases. Germline lookup yields CDR1 LNHDA and CDR2 SQIVND (reference sequence). The CDR3 is 16 residues long. After removal of 6 bases from V and 4 bases from J, the junction contained 12 bases not matched to a gene. The CDR3 DNA reads as TGTGCCAGTAGGGACGTTAGCGGGATCGGGGCAGATACGCAGTATTTT. It encodes CASRDVSGIGADTQYF.

The chain combines TRBV7-9 with TRBJ2-6, with D unclear. Germline CDR1 reads SEHNR; CDR2 reads FQNEAQ (reference sequence). V lost 0 bases and J 0 bases, leaving 9 bases between the germline ends. The CDR3 totals 17 residues. CDR3 residues: CASSLASSYSGANVLTF. In DNA form, the CDR3 reads TGTGCCAGCAGCTTAGCGTCGTCTTACTCTGGGGCCAACGTCCTGACTTTC.